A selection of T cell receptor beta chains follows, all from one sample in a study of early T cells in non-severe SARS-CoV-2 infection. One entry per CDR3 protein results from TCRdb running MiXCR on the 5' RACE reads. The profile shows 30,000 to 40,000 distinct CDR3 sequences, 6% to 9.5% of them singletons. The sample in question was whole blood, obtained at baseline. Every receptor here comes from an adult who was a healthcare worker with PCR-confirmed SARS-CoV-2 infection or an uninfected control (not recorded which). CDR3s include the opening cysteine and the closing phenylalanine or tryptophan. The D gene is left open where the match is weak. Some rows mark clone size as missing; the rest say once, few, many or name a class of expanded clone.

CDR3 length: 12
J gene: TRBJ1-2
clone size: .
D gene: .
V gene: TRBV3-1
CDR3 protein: CASSQFAYGYTF
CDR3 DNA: TGTGCCAGCAGCCAATTTGCCTATGGCTACACCTTC

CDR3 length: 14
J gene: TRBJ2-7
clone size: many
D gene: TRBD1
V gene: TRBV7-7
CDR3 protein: CASSLGDRGHEQYF
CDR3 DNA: TGTGCTAGCAGCTTAGGAGACAGGGGTCACGAGCAGTACTTC

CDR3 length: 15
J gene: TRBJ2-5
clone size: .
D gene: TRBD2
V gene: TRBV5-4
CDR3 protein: CASSSAGLADETQYF
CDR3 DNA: TGTGCCAGCAGCTCAGCGGGACTAGCGGATGAGACCCAGTACTTC

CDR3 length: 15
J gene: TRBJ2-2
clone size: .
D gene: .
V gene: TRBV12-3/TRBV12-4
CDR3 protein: CASSFAEPDTGELFF
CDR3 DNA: TGTGCCAGCAGTTTTGCCGAACCCGACACCGGGGAGCTGTTTTTT

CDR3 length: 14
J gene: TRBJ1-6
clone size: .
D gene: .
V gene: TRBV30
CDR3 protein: CAWSLAEDNSPLHF
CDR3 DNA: TGTGCCTGGAGCCTGGCCGAGGATAATTCACCCCTCCACTTT

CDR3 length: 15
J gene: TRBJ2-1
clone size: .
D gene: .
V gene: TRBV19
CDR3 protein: CASSIDRLARDEQFF
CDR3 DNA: TGTGCCAGTAGTATAGATCGCCTAGCGAGGGATGAGCAGTTCTTC

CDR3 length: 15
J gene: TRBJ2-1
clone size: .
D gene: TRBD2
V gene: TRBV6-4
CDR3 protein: CASSLAGGAYNEQFF
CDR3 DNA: TGTGCCAGCAGTTTAGCGGGGGGTGCCTACAATGAGCAGTTCTTC

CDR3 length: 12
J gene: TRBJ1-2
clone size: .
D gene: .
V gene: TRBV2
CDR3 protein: CASSVTGGGYTF
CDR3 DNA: TGTGCCAGCAGTGTGACAGGAGGTGGCTACACCTTC

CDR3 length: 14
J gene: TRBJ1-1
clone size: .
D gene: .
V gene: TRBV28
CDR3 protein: CASSLDGGWTEAFF
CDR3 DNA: TGTGCCAGCAGTTTAGATGGGGGATGGACTGAAGCTTTCTTT

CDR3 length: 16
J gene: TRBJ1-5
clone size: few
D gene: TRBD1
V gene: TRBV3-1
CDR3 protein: CASSQGQGFSNQPQHF
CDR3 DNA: TGTGCCAGCAGCCAGGGACAGGGGTTTAGCAATCAGCCCCAGCATTTT

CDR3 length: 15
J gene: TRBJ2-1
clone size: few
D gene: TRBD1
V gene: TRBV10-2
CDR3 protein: CASSSRDRGLGEQFF
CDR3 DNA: TGCGCCAGCAGCTCACGGGACAGGGGGCTCGGTGAGCAGTTCTTC

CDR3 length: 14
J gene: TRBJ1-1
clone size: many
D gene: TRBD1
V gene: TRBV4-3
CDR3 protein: CASSQERGQGAAFF
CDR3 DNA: TGCGCCAGCAGCCAAGAACGCGGCCAGGGGGCGGCTTTCTTT

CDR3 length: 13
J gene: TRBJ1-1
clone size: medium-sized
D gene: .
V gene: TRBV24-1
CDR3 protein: CATSDRNNFEAFF
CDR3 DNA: TGTGCCACCAGTGATCGAAACAATTTTGAAGCTTTCTTT

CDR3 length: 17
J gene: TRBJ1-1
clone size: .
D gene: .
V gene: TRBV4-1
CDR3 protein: CASSPAPARLRITEAFF
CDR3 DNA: TGCGCCAGCAGCCCCGCGCCCGCGCGGCTGAGGATCACTGAAGCTTTCTTT

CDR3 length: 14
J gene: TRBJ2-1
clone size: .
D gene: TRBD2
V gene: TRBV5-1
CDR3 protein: CASSLAGGTKEQFF
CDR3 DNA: TGCGCCAGCAGCTTGGCGGGAGGGACCAAAGAGCAGTTCTTC

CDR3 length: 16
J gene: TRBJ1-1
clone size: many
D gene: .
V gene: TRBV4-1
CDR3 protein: CASSQEYTGTWTEAFF
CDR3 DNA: TGCGCCAGCAGCCAAGAATACACGGGAACGTGGACTGAAGCTTTCTTT

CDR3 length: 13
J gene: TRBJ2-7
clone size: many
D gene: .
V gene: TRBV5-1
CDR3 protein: CASSPYGAYEQYF
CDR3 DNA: TGCGCCAGCAGCCCTTACGGGGCCTACGAGCAGTACTTC

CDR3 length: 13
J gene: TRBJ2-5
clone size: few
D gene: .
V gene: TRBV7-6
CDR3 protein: CASSGDPGETQYF
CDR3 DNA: TGTGCCAGCAGCGGGGATCCAGGGGAGACCCAGTACTTC

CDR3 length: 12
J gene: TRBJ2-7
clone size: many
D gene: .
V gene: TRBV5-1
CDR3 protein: CASSIGRDEQYF
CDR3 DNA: TGCGCCAGCAGCATTGGCAGGGACGAGCAGTACTTC

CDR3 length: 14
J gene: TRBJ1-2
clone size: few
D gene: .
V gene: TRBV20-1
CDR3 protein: CSAQGEISSYGYTF
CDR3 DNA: TGCAGTGCTCAGGGAGAAATTTCTTCGTATGGCTACACCTTC

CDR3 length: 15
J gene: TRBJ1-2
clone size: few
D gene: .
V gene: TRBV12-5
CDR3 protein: CASAPWDGGNYGYTF
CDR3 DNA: TGTGCTAGTGCCCCCTGGGATGGGGGGAACTATGGCTACACCTTC

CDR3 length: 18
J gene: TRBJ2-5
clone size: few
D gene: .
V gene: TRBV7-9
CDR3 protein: CASSSNIGGDLYQETQYF
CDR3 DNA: TGTGCCAGCAGCTCCAACATAGGGGGGGACTTGTACCAAGAGACCCAGTACTTC

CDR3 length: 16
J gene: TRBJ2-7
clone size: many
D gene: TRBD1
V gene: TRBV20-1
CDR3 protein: CSARDGKGQRSYEQYF
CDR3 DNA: TGCAGTGCTAGAGATGGCAAGGGACAGCGGTCCTACGAGCAGTACTTC

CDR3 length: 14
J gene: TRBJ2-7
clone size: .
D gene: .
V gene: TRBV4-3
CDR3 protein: CASSPGTHSYEQYF
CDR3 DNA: TGCGCCAGCAGCCCCGGGACACACTCCTACGAGCAGTACTTC

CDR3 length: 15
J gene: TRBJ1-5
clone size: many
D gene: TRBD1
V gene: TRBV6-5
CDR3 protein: CASSPRTGRRQPQHF
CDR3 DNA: TGTGCCAGCAGTCCGCGGACAGGGCGACGGCAGCCCCAGCATTTT

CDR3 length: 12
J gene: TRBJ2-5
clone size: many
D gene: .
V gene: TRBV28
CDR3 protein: CASSRLGETQYF
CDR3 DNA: TGTGCCAGCAGTCGACTAGGAGAGACCCAGTACTTC

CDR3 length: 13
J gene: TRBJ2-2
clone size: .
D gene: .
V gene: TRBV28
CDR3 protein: CASSSRNTGELFF
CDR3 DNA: TGTGCCAGCAGTTCCAGGAACACCGGGGAGCTGTTTTTT

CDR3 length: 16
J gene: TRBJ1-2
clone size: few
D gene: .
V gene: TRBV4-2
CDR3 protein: CASSQDWGAANYGYTF
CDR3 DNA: TGTGCCAGCAGCCAAGATTGGGGGGCGGCTAACTATGGCTACACCTTC